This T cell receptor beta chain was obtained from a study of T cell responses to AZD1222 COVID-19 vaccine. Trimming took off 1 base at V and 5 bases at J, with 8 bases between the two ends. This CDR3 region has 13 residues. From germline, CDR1 is LGHNA and CDR2 YSLEER. Data came from immunoSEQ multiplex PCR; TCRdb stores just in-frame clones and leaves some out. This table holds over 120,000 clones, 85% to 95% found once. The rearrangement uses TRBV4-3 and TRBJ1-1; D is undetermined. The TCR originated in an adult in good health. Sequenced material: peripheral blood, taken on day 0 of AZD1222 vaccination. The DNA for the CDR3 is TGCGCCAGCAGCCAAGGGGAGAGGACTGAAGCTTTCTTT. Translation gives CASSQGERTEAFF.